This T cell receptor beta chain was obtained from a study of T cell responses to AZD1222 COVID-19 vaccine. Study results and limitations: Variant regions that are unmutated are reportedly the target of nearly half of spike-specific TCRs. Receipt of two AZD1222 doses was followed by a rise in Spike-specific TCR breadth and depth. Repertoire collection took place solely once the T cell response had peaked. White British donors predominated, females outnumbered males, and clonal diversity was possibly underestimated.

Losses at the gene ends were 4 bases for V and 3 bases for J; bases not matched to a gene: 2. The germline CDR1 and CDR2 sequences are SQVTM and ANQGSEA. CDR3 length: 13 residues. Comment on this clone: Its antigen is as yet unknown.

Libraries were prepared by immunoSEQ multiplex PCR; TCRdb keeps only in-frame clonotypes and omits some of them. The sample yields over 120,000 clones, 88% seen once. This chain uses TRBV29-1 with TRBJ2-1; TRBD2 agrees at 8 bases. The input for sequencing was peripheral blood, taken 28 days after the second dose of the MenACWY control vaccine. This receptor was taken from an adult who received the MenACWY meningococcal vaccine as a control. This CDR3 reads CSVVAGNYNEQFF. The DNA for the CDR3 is TGCAGCGTTGTAGCGGGGAACTACAATGAGCAGTTCTTC.